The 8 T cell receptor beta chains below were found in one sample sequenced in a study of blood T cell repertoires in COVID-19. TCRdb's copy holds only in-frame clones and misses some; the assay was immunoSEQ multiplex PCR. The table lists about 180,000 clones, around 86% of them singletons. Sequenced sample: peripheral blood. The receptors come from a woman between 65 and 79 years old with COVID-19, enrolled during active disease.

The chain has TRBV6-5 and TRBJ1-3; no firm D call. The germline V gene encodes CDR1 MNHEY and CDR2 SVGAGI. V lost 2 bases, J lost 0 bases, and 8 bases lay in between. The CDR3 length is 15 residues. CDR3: CASSYNRYSGNTIYF. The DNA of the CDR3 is TGTGCCAGCAGTTACAACAGATACTCTGGAAACACCATATATTTT.

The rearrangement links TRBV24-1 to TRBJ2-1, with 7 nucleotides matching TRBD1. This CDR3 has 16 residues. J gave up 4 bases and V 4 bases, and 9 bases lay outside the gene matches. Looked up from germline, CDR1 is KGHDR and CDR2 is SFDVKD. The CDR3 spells CATSDNRPGQYNEQFF. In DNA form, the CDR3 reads TGTGCCACCAGTGACAATCGTCCGGGACAGTACAATGAGCAGTTCTTC.

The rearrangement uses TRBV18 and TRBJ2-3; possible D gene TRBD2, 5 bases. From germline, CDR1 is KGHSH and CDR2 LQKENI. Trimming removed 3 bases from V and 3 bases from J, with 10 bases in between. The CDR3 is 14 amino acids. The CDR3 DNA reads TGTGCCAGCTCACCTGTCAGAGGGACAGATACGCAGTATTTT. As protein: CASSPVRGTDTQYF. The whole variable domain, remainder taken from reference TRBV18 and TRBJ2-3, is NAGVMQNPRHLVRRRGQEARLRCSPMKGHSHVYWYRQLPEEGLKFMVYLQKENIIDESGMPKERFSAEFPKEGPSILRIQQVVRGDSAAYFCASSPVRGTDTQYFGPGTRLTVL.

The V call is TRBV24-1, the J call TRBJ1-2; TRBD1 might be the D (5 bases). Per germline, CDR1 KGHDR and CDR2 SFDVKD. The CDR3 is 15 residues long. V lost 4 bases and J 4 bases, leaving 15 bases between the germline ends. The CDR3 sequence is CATSEPGKGLYGYTF. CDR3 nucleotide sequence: TGTGCCACCAGTGAACCAGGGAAGGGGCTCTATGGCTACACCTTC.

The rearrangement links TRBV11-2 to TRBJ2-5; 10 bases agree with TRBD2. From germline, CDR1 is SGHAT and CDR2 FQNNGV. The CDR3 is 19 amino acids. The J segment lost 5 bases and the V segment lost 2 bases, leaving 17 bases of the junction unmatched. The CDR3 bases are TGTGCCAGCAGCTTATCCCCTAGCGGGAGCAGGGTTAGCTTTGAGACCCAGTACTTC. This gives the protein CASSLSPSGSRVSFETQYF.

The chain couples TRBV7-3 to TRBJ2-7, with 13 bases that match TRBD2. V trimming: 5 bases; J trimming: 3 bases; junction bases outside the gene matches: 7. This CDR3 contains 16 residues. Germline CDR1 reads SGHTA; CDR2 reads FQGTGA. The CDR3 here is CASSLSRTSGSYEQYF. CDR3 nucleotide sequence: TGTGCCAGCAGCCTGTCGCGGACTAGCGGGAGCTACGAGCAGTACTTC. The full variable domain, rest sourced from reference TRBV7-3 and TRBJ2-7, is GAGVSQTPSNKVTEKGKYVELRCDPISGHTALYWYRQSLGQGPEFLIYFQGTGAADDSGLPNDRFFAVRPEGSVSTLKIQRTERGDSAVYLCASSLSRTSGSYEQYFGPGTRLTVT.

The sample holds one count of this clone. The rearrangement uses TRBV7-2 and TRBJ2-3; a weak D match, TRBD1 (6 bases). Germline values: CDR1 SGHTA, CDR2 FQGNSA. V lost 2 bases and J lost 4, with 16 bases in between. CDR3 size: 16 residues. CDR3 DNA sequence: TGTGCCAGCAGCTTATCCACTGGACAGAACGCAGATACGCAGTATTTT. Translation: CASSLSTGQNADTQYF.

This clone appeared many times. CDR3: CASSQDWQGEGNQPQHF. In nucleotides, the CDR3 is TGCGCCAGCAGCCAAGATTGGCAGGGGGAAGGCAATCAGCCCCAGCATTTT. This chain links TRBV4-3 with TRBJ1-5; 7 positions agree with TRBD1. The junction had 7 bases not matched to a gene; V was cut back by 0 bases and J by 2 bases. The germline V gene has CDR1 LGHNA and CDR2 YSLEER. The CDR3 runs to 17 residues.